Presented here are 32 T cell receptor beta chains from one specimen sequenced in a study of T-cell memory formation after mild COVID-19. TCRdb independently ran MiXCR on the 5' RACE reads; one entry per CDR3 protein. The sample has roughly 320,000 distinct CDR3 sequences, around 28% seen once. Sequenced: PBMCs or a T cell subset sorted from them (not recorded which). These receptors originate from an adult woman who had mild COVID-19 (a few samples of this study predate the infection). Cell type and time point are not known.

This chain links TRBV5-1 with TRBJ2-1; D perhaps matches TRBD2 (6 bases). CDR3 length: 13 residues. CDR1 and CDR2 from the germline V gene are SGHRS and YFSETQ. V shed 4 bases and J shed 5 bases, with 10 bases lying between them. The chain's CDR3 is CASSALANNEQFF. In DNA form, the CDR3 reads TGCGCCAGCAGCGCCCTAGCGAACAATGAGCAGTTCTTC.

This clonotype was observed a few times. The chain is built from TRBV7-6 and TRBJ2-1; D gene uncertain. The germline V and J ends were trimmed by 1 base and 8 bases, with 12 bases remaining between them. This CDR3 contains 14 residues. Germline V gene sequence: CDR1 SGHVS, CDR2 FNYEAQ. CDR3 amino acids: CASSLGDSRDEQFF. CDR3 in DNA: TGTGCCAGCAGCTTAGGCGACTCTAGAGATGAGCAGTTCTTC.

V usage is TRBV6-1 and J usage is TRBJ2-3; D remains unclear. The CDR3 is made up of 13 amino acids. Germline-derived CDR1 and CDR2 are MNHNS and SASEGT. Deletions cut 2 bases from V and 2 bases from J, with 5 bases between. CDR3 region: CASSEPPTDTQYF. In DNA, the CDR3 is TGTGCCAGCAGTGAACCGCCCACAGATACGCAGTATTTT.

V and J are TRBV1 and TRBJ2-2; TRBD2, the table's D call, was not compared with the DNA. TRBV1 corresponds to a pseudogene. This CDR3 contains 18 residues. CDR3 in DNA: TGCACCAGCAGCCAAGCGTGTTGCGGGAGGATGCGCACCGGGGAGCTGTTTTTT. Translated: CTSSQACCGRMRTGELFF.

The J gene is TRBJ2-3, the V gene TRBV20-1; no firm D call. The V gene lost 0 bases and the J gene lost 8 bases, with 6 bases spanning the gap. Germline-derived CDR1 and CDR2 are DFQATT and SNEGSKA (reference sequence). This CDR3 has 11 amino acids. The CDR3 region has the DNA TGCAGTGCTAGAGAAATGGGTACGCAGTATTTT. This encodes CSAREMGTQYF.

This chain links TRBV6-2 or TRBV6-3 with TRBJ2-3, with D tentatively TRBD2 (5 bases). Germline-derived CDR1 and CDR2 are MNHEY and SVGEGT. V was clipped by 6 bases and J by 6 bases, with 16 bases between them. The CDR3 contains 14 residues. The CDR3 DNA reads TGTGCCAGCAGCCCGGACCCGGAGGCCGATACGCAGTATTTT. Translated: CASSPDPEADTQYF.

The CDR3 DNA sequence: TGCAGTGCCTCGCCAGGGGGCTTCCACGAGCAGTACTTC. It codes for CSASPGGFHEQYF. The chain recombines TRBV20-1 with TRBJ2-7; TRBD1 agrees at 8 bases. V lost 6 bases, J lost 5 bases, and 9 bases stayed unmatched. CDR3 length: 13 residues. Per germline, CDR1 DFQATT and CDR2 SNEGSKA (reference sequence).

This clonotype came up once. As DNA, the CDR3 is TGCGCCAGCAGCCCGGCTAGGGTTTACTATGGCTACACCTTC. Protein sequence: CASSPARVYYGYTF. The chain combines TRBV5-1 with TRBJ1-2, with D unclear. V was trimmed by 4 bases and J by 3 bases, leaving 13 bases between them. CDR1 is SGHRS and CDR2 is YFSETQ in the germline V gene. The CDR3 is made up of 14 amino acids.

This clonotype was seen a handful of times. V is TRBV20-1 and J is TRBJ2-7; no clear D. This CDR3 is 11 amino acids long. The germline CDR1 and CDR2 sequences are DFQATT and SNEGSKA (reference sequence). The V and J ends lost 7 bases and 0 bases respectively, with 7 bases between them. CDR3 DNA: TGCAGTGTCTCCCCCTCCTACGAGCAGTACTTC. Residues: CSVSPSYEQYF.

With respect to this clonotype: This may be a read error, as it is one base from a much larger clone. The genes are TRBV4-3 and TRBJ2-1; D is perhaps TRBD1 (5 bases). Germline V lookup: CDR1 LGHNA, CDR2 YSLEER. The CDR3 totals 15 residues. The V end lost 3 bases, the J end lost 3 bases, and 12 bases lay between the germline ends. The chain's CDR3 is CASSQGHGYYNEQFF. The CDR3 DNA reads as TGCGCCAGCAGCCAGGGGCATGGGTACTACAATGAGCAGTTCTTC.

The V and J genes are TRBV3-1 and TRBJ2-1; TRBD2 agrees at 9 bases. Germline CDR1 is LGHDT and CDR2 is YNNKEL (reference sequence). Germline trimming cut 0 bases from V and 6 bases from J; bases unmatched to any gene: 6. The CDR3 extends over 16 amino acids. The CDR3 DNA follows: TGTGCCAGCAGCCAAGACTGGCTAGCGGGGAGCAATGAGCAGTTCTTC. Its translation is CASSQDWLAGSNEQFF.

Here the CDR3 reads CASSLDGLANNEQFF. The CDR3 nucleotides are TGTGCCAGCAGCTTAGATGGACTGGCGAACAATGAGCAGTTCTTC. This rearrangement joins TRBV7-2 to TRBJ2-1; D is possibly TRBD2 (5 bases). Germline V gives CDR1 SGHTA, CDR2 FQGNSA. The CDR3 contains 15 residues. V lost 1 base, J lost 5 bases, and 12 bases lay in between. Drawing the rest from reference TRBV7-2 and TRBJ2-1, the complete variable domain is GAGVSQSPSNKVTEKGKDVELRCDPISGHTALYWYRQSLGQGLEFLIYFQGNSAPDKSGLPSDRFSAERTGGSVSTLTIQRTQQEDSAVYLCASSLDGLANNEQFFGPGTRLTVL.

The J gene is TRBJ2-3, the V gene TRBV7-2; D might be TRBD1 (6 bases). Per the germline V gene, CDR1 is SGHTA and CDR2 is FQGNSA. Trimming cost V 5 bases and J 6 bases, with 18 bases left between them. The CDR3 covers 15 residues. CDR3 amino acids: CASSQEVSGADTQYF. The CDR3 DNA sequence: TGTGCCAGCAGCCAGGAAGTCTCAGGGGCGGATACGCAGTATTTT.

This sequence joins TRBV7-8 and TRBJ1-1; D uncertain. The CDR3 totals 15 residues. V was shortened by 2 bases and J by 3 bases, with 13 bases between the two germline ends. Germline lookup yields CDR1 SGHVS and CDR2 FQNEAQ. The CDR3: CASSLNYRGHTEAFF. CDR3 nucleotide sequence: TGTGCCAGCAGCTTAAATTACAGAGGCCACACTGAAGCTTTCTTT.

There are a few counts of this clonotype. V usage is TRBV14 and J usage is TRBJ2-3; 11 bases align to TRBD2. Germline trimming cut 3 bases from V and 5 bases from J; bases unmatched to any gene: 7. This CDR3 has 16 amino acids. Germline CDR1 SGHDN, CDR2 FVKESK. CDR3 in DNA: TGTGCCAGCAGCCATCTGACTAGCGGGGTCCGAGATACGCAGTATTTT. Its translation is CASSHLTSGVRDTQYF.

V is TRBV29-1 and J is TRBJ2-7; D may be TRBD1 or TRBD2 (5 bases each). There are 14 residues in the CDR3. Trimming stripped 5 bases from V and 0 bases from J, with 14 bases between. CDR1 and CDR2 from the germline V gene are SQVTM and ANQGSEA. CDR3 residues: CSVRPWGNSYEQYF. CDR3 nucleotide sequence: TGCAGCGTTCGGCCCTGGGGGAACTCCTACGAGCAGTACTTC.

This clonotype was recorded a few times. The rearrangement joins TRBV20-1 to TRBJ2-5; 13 bases map to TRBD2. This CDR3 is 15 amino acids long. Unmatched junction bases numbered 4, after V lost 3 bases and J lost 3 bases. Germline-derived CDR1 and CDR2 are DFQATT and SNEGSKA (reference sequence). This CDR3 is CSASLGTSGKETQYF. CDR3 bases: TGCAGTGCTAGCCTCGGGACTAGCGGGAAAGAGACCCAGTACTTC.

V is TRBV7-2 and J is TRBJ2-5, with 9 bases lining up with TRBD2. The CDR3 contains 16 residues. V shed 5 bases, J shed 2 bases, and the junction held 9 bases outside the gene matches. Germline loops: CDR1 SGHTA, CDR2 FQGNSA. The CDR3 DNA sequence: TGTGCCAGCAGCCTCAGAACTAGCGGGTTTCAAGAGACCCAGTACTTC. It codes for CASSLRTSGFQETQYF. The whole variable domain, filled in from reference TRBV7-2 and TRBJ2-5, reads GAGVSQSPSNKVTEKGKDVELRCDPISGHTALYWYRQSLGQGLEFLIYFQGNSAPDKSGLPSDRFSAERTGGSVSTLTIQRTQQEDSAVYLCASSLRTSGFQETQYFGPGTRLLVL.

This clonotype came up a few times. This chain links TRBV3-1 with TRBJ2-3, with no clear D. CDR1 LGHDT and CDR2 YNNKEL come from the germline V gene (reference sequence). With 3 bases removed from V and 4 bases from J, the gap between germline ends came to 8 bases. This CDR3 comprises 13 residues. CDR3 sequence reads: CASSQRGPDTQYF. The DNA for the CDR3 is TGTGCCAGCAGCCAGAGAGGCCCAGATACGCAGTATTTT.

This sequence joins TRBV5-5 and TRBJ1-1; TRBD1 is a possible D gene (5 bases). The CDR3 is made up of 14 amino acids. Per germline, CDR1 SGHKS and CDR2 YYEKEE (reference sequence). Trimming left V 1 base short and J 5 bases short, with 12 bases between. CDR3 sequence (DNA): TGTGCCAGCAGCTTGTGGGGAAAGGGGACTGAAGCTTTCTTT. Amino acid sequence: CASSLWGKGTEAFF. Full variable domain (outside the CDR3, taken from reference TRBV5-5 and TRBJ1-1): DAGVTQSPTHLIKTRGQQVTLRCSPISGHKSVSWYQQVLGQGPQFIFQYYEKEERGRGNFPDRFSARQFPNYSSELNVNALLLGDSALYLCASSLWGKGTEAFFGQGTRLTVV.

In this sample, this clonotype turned up a few times. V usage is TRBV7-2 and J usage is TRBJ2-3; no clear D gene. This CDR3 has 12 amino acids. Trimming shortened V by 8 bases and J by 6 bases, and 12 bases separated the two germline ends. From germline, CDR1 is SGHTA and CDR2 FQGNSA. The CDR3 DNA reads TGTGCCAGCGGGGATCCACGGGATACGCAGTATTTT. It translates to CASGDPRDTQYF.

The table lists this clonotype with a count of one. This sequence joins TRBV3-1 and TRBJ2-2, with 10 bases that match TRBD1. Germline CDR1 is LGHDT and CDR2 is YNNKEL (reference sequence). CDR3 size: 16 residues. Trimming removed 4 bases from V and 2 bases from J; junction bases left unmatched: 4. The CDR3 reads CASSPWTGGNTGELFF. Here the CDR3 DNA reads TGTGCCAGCAGCCCTTGGACAGGGGGAAACACCGGGGAGCTGTTTTTT.

The chain is built from TRBV23-1 and TRBJ2-7; 12 bases agree with TRBD1. TRBV23-1 is identified as an open reading frame with a role that is uncertain. The CDR3 has 15 amino acids. The ends lost 2 bases at V and 5 bases at J; junction bases unmatched: 4. The CDR3 loop is CASSQPGQGANEQYF. The CDR3 DNA reads TGCGCCAGCAGTCAACCGGGACAGGGGGCCAACGAGCAGTACTTC.

This clonotype appeared many times. The chain links TRBV5-1 to TRBJ2-3; D may be TRBD1 or TRBD2 (5 bases each). The ends were cut back, 2 bases at V and 0 bases at J, with 7 bases in the middle. CDR3 length: 14 residues. Looked up from germline, CDR1 is SGHRS and CDR2 is YFSETQ. The CDR3 DNA reads TGCGCCAGCAGCTTACGGGACAGCACAGATACGCAGTATTTT. This gives the protein CASSLRDSTDTQYF. The variable domain in full, completed from reference TRBV5-1 and TRBJ2-3, reads KAGVTQTPRYLIKTRGQQVTLSCSPISGHRSVSWYQQTPGQGLQFLFEYFSETQRNKGNFPGRFSGRQFSNSRSEMNVSTLELGDSALYLCASSLRDSTDTQYFGPGTRLTVL.

The chain links TRBV7-9 to TRBJ1-6; D remains ambiguous. Germline CDR1 reads SEHNR; CDR2 reads FQNEAQ (reference sequence). The V gene lost 4 bases and the J gene lost 10 bases, with 26 bases spanning the gap. The CDR3 extends over 18 amino acids. The CDR3, as DNA: TGTGCCAGCAGCTCTCCGATAGTAGTCCGGGGAAGAGGATCACCCCTCCACTTT. This translates into CASSSPIVVRGRGSPLHF.

The genes are TRBV12-3 or TRBV12-4 and TRBJ1-1, with TRBD1 identical over 8 bases. V lost 6 bases, J lost 7 bases, and 7 bases stayed unmatched. The CDR3 sequence is 13 residues long. The DNA of the CDR3 is TGTGCCAGCAGCCGACAGGGGTTAAGTGAAGCTTTCTTT. Translated, it gives CASSRQGLSEAFF.

The chain joins TRBV5-4 to TRBJ2-1; 9 nucleotides align to TRBD1. This CDR3 is built from 16 residues. Germline V gives CDR1 SGHNT, CDR2 YYREEE (reference sequence). V shed 4 bases, J shed 9 bases, and the junction held 14 bases outside the gene matches. Written as DNA, the CDR3 is TGTGCCAGCAGCCCCCCTCCGGACAGGGGTTTTTTTGAGCAGTTCTTC. Its protein is CASSPPPDRGFFEQFF.

The V gene is TRBV7-2, the J gene TRBJ2-1; perhaps TRBD2 as D (7 bases). The germline V gene encodes CDR1 SGHTA and CDR2 FQGNSA. The CDR3 spans 17 residues. Trimming left V 4 bases short and J 0 bases short, with 16 bases between. The CDR3 protein is CASSYGGQVSSYNEQFF. Here the CDR3 DNA reads TGTGCCAGCAGCTACGGGGGGCAAGTAAGCTCCTACAATGAGCAGTTCTTC.

The chain combines TRBV5-1 with TRBJ2-5, with TRBD2 identical over 11 bases. V shed 6 bases, J shed 3 bases, and the junction held 4 bases outside the gene matches. Germline V CDR1 and CDR2: SGHRS, YFSETQ. There are 14 residues in the CDR3. CDR3 DNA: TGCGCCAGCATCCTAGCGGGGGGTGAAGAGACCCAGTACTTC. This gives the protein CASILAGGEETQYF.

The V gene is TRBV14, the J gene TRBJ2-5; D remains unclear. V shed 3 bases and J shed 3 bases, with 8 bases lying between them. Looked up from germline, CDR1 is SGHDN and CDR2 is FVKESK. This CDR3 comprises 13 residues. CDR3 region: CASSQFGEETQYF. CDR3 in DNA: TGTGCCAGCAGCCAGTTCGGAGAAGAGACCCAGTACTTC.

There are many counts of this clonotype. The DNA of the CDR3 is TGTGCCAGCAGCTTAGCGGGACAGCCCCTTTACGAGCAGTACTTC. Encoded protein: CASSLAGQPLYEQYF. The chain couples TRBV7-2 to TRBJ2-7; 7 nucleotides line up with TRBD1. CDR1 and CDR2 (germline): SGHTA, FQGNSA. The V gene end was trimmed by 0 bases and the J gene end by 4 bases; junction bases not matched to a gene: 6. This CDR3 has 15 amino acids.

This clonotype appeared many times. The rearrangement links TRBV9 to TRBJ1-1; 7 bases align to TRBD1. Germline V gives CDR1 SGDLS, CDR2 YYNGEE. The CDR3 consists of 15 residues. V shed 2 bases and J 8 bases; nucleotides not matched to a gene: 12. CDR3 sequence: CASSVGTVPHQEAFF. CDR3 sequence (DNA): TGTGCCAGCAGCGTCGGGACAGTTCCACACCAAGAAGCTTTCTTT.